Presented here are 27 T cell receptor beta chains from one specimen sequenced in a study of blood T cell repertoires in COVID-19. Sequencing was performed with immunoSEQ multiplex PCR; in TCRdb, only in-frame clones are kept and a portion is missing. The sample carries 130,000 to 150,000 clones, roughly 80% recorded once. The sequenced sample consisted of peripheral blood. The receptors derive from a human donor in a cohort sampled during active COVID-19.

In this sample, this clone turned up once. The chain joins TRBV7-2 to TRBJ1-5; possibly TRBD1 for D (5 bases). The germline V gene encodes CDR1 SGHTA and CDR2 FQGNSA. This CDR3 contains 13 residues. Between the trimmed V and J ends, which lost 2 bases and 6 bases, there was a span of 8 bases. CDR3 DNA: TGTGCCAGCAGCTTACAGGGAGGTCAGCCCCAGCATTTT. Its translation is CASSLQGGQPQHF.

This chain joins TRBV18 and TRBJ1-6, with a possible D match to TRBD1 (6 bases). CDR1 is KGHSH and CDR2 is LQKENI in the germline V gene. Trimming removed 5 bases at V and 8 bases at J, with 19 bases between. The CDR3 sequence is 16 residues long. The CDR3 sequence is CASSALSRGGDSPLHF. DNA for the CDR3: TGTGCCAGCTCAGCTCTATCTCGGGGGGGCGATTCACCCCTCCACTTT.

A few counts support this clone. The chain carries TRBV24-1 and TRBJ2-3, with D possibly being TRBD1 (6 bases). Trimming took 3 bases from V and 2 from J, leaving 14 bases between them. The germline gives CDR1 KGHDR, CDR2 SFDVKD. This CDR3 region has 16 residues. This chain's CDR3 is CATSDASGTTTDTQYF. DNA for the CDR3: TGTGCCACCAGTGATGCCTCCGGGACAACCACAGATACGCAGTATTTT.

CDR3 nucleotide sequence: TGTGCCAGTAGTATCACAGGGGGAGGGGGAGATACGCAGTATTTT. Translation: CASSITGGGGDTQYF. The rearrangement links TRBV19 to TRBJ2-3; D is perhaps TRBD1 (8 bases). This CDR3 has 15 amino acids. Trimming took 3 bases from V and 5 from J, leaving 15 bases between them. Germline values: CDR1 LNHDA, CDR2 SQIVND (reference sequence).

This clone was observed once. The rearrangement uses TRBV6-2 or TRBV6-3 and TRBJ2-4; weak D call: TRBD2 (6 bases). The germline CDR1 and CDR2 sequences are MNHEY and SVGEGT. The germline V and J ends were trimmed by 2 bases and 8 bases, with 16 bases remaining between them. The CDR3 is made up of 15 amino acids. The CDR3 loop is CASSYQTYRRDIQYF. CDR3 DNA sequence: TGTGCCAGCAGTTACCAGACCTACCGGAGGGACATTCAGTACTTC.

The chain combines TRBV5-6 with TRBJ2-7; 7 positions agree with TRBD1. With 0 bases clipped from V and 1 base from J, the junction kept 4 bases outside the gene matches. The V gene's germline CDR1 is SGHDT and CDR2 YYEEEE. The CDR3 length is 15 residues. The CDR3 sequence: CASSLGGGLSYEQYF. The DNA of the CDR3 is TGTGCCAGCAGCTTGGGAGGGGGCCTGTCCTACGAGCAGTACTTC.

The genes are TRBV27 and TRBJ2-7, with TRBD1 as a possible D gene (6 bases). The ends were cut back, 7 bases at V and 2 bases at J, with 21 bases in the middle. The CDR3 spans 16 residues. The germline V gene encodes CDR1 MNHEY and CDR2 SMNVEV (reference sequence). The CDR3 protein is CASTETGTPLTYEQYF. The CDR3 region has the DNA TGTGCCAGCACCGAGACAGGAACCCCTCTTACCTACGAGCAGTACTTC.

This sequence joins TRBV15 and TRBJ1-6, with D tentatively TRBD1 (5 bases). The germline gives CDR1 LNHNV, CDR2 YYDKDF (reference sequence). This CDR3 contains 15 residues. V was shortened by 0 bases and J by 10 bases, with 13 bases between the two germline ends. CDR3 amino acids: CATSRDGGVRSPLHF. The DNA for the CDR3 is TGTGCCACCAGCAGAGATGGGGGGGTTAGGTCACCCCTCCACTTT.

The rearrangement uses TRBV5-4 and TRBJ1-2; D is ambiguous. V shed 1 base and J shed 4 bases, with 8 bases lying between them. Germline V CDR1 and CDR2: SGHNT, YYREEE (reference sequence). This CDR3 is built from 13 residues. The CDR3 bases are TGTGCCAGCAGCTTGAAGGAGACCTATGGCTACACCTTC. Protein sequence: CASSLKETYGYTF.

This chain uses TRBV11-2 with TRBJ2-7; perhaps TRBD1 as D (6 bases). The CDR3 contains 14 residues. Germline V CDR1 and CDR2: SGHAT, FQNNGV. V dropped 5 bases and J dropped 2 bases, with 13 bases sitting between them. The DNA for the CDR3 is TGTGCCAGCAGCCCGGACAGATGGCCCTACGAGCAGTACTTC. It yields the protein CASSPDRWPYEQYF.

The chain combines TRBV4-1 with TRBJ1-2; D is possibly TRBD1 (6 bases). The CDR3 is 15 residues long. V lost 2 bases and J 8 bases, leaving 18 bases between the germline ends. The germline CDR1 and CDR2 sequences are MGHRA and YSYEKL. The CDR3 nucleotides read TGCGCCAGCAGCCAATTAGCAGGGGTAAGAGAGGGCTACACCTTC. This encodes CASSQLAGVREGYTF.

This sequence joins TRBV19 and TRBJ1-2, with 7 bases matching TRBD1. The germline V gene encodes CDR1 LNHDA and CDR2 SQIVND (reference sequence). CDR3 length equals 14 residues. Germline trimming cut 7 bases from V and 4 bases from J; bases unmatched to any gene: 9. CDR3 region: CASTRDSPLYGYTF. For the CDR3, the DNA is TGTGCCAGTACCCGGGACAGCCCCCTCTATGGCTACACCTTC.

Here the CDR3 reads CASSRDGTGGSPLHF. CDR3 nucleotide sequence: TGTGCCAGCAGCCGAGATGGGACAGGGGGCTCACCCCTCCACTTT. The rearrangement uses TRBV6-5 and TRBJ1-6; TRBD1 matches at 12 bases. This CDR3 region has 15 residues. After removal of 6 bases from V and 10 bases from J, the junction contained 7 bases not matched to a gene. The germline V gene has CDR1 MNHEY and CDR2 SVGAGI.

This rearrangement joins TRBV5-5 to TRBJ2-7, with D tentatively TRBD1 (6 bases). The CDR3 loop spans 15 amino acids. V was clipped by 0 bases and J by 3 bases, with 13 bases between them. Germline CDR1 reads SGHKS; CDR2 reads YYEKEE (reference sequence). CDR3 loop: CASSLGTDRVYEQYF. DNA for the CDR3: TGTGCCAGCAGCTTGGGGACGGACAGAGTCTACGAGCAGTACTTC. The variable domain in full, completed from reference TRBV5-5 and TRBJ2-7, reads DAGVTQSPTHLIKTRGQQVTLRCSPISGHKSVSWYQQVLGQGPQFIFQYYEKEERGRGNFPDRFSARQFPNYSSELNVNALLLGDSALYLCASSLGTDRVYEQYFGPGTRLTVT.

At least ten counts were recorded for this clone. CDR3 sequence reads: CASSVGTLSNQPQHF. CDR3 in DNA: TGTGCCAGCAGCGTAGGGACACTTAGCAATCAGCCCCAGCATTTT. This chain links TRBV9 with TRBJ1-5, with TRBD1 as a possible D gene (5 bases). The CDR3 runs to 15 residues. Per the germline V gene, CDR1 is SGDLS and CDR2 is YYNGEE. V was pared by 0 bases and J by 0 bases, with 7 bases between.

CDR3 DNA: TGCAGTGCTAGTATTTCTCGAGGGAACATTCAGTACTTC. This translates into CSASISRGNIQYF. The J gene is TRBJ2-4, the V gene TRBV20-1, with D tentatively TRBD2 (5 bases). Trimming cost V 3 bases and J 7 bases, with 13 bases left between them. Per germline, CDR1 DFQATT and CDR2 SNEGSKA (reference sequence). CDR3 length: 13 amino acids.

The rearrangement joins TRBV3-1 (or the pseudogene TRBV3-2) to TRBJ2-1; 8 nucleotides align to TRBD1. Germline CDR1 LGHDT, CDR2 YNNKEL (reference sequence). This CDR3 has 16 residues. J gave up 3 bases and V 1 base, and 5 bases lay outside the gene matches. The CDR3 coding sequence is TGTGCCAGCAGCCAAGGACTCGGGACAGGCTACAATGAGCAGTTCTTC. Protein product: CASSQGLGTGYNEQFF.

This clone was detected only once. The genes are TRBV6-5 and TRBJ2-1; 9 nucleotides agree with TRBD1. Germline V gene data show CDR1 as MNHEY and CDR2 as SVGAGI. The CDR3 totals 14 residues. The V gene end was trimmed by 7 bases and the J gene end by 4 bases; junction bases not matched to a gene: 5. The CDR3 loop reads CASTTGQGYNEQFF. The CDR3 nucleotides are TGTGCCAGCACAACGGGACAGGGTTACAATGAGCAGTTCTTC.

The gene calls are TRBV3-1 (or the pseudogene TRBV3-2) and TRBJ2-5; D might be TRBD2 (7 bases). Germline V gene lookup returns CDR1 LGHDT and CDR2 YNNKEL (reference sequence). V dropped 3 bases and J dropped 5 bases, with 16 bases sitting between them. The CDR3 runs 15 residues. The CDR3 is CASSHIRGAGETQYF. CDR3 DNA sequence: TGTGCCAGCAGCCATATCCGGGGGGCAGGGGAGACCCAGTACTTC.

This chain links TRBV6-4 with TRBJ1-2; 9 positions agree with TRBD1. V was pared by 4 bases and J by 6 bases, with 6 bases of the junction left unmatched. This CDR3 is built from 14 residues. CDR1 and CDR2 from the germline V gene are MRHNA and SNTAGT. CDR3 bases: TGTGCCAGCAGTGCCCAGACAGGGGGGCATGGCTACACCTTC. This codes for CASSAQTGGHGYTF.

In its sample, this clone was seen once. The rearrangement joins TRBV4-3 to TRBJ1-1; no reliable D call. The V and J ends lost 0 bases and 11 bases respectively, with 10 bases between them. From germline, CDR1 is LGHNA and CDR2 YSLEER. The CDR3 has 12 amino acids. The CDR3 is CASSQDLREAFF. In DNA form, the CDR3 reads TGCGCCAGCAGCCAAGATCTTAGGGAGGCTTTCTTT.

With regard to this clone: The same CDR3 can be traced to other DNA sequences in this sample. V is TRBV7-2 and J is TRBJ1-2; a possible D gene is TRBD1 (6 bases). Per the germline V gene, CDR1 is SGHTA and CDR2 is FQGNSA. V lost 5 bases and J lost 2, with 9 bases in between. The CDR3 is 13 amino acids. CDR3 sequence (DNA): TGTGCCAGCAGCCCGCAGGGGAACTATGGCTACACCTTC. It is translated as CASSPQGNYGYTF.

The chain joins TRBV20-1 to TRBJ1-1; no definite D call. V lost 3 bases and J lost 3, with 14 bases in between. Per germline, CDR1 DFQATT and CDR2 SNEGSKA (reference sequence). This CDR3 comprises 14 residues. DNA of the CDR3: TGCAGTGCTAGTCTGGGTCCGAGGGACACTGAAGCTTTCTTT. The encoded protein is CSASLGPRDTEAFF.

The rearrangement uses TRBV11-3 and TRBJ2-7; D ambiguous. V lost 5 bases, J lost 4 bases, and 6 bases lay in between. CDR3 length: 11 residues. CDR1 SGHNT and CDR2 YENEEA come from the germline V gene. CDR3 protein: CASSQAYEQYF. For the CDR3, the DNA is TGTGCCAGCAGCCAAGCTTACGAGCAGTACTTC.

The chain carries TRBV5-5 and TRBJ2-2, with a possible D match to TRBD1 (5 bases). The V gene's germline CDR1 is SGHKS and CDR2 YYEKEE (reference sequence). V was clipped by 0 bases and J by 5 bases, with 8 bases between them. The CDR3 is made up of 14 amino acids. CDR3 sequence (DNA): TGTGCCAGCAGCTTGGTAGGGGTTACCGGGGAGCTGTTTTTT. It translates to CASSLVGVTGELFF.

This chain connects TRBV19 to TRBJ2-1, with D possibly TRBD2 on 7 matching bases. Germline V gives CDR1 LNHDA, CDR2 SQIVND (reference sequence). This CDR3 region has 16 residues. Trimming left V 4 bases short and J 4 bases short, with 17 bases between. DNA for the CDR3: TGTGCCAGTAGTACGCGAGGGGGGGCAGGTTACAATGAGCAGTTCTTC. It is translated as CASSTRGGAGYNEQFF.

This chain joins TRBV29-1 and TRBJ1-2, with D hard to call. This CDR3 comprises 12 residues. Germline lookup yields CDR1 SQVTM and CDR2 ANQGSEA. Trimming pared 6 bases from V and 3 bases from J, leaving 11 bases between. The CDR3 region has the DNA TGCAGCGTGGACTGGACCGACTATGGCTACACCTTC. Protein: CSVDWTDYGYTF.